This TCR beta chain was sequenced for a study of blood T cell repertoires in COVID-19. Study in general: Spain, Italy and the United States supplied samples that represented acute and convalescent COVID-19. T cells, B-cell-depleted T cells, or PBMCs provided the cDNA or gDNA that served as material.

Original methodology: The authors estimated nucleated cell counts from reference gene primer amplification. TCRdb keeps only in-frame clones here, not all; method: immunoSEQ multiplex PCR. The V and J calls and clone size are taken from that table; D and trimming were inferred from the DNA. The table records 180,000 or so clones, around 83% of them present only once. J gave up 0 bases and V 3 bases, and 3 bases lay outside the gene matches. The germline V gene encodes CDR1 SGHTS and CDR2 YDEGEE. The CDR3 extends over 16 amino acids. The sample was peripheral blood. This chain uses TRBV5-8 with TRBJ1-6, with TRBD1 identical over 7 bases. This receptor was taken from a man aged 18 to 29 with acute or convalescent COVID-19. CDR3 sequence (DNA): TGTGCCAGCAGCTATGGGACAGCCTCCTATAATTCACCCCTCCACTTT. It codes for CASSYGTASYNSPLHF.